The clone carrying this T cell receptor beta chain was seen a few times. What it binds is not known. TCRdb itself ran the RT-PCR reads through MiXCR, one entry per CDR3 protein. Of over 750,000 distinct CDR3 sequences listed, 21% are singletons. The source of the sample is a study of response to subunit inactivated influenza vaccine. General study points: Authors suggested few new T cells are recruited by each seasonal influenza vaccination.

CDR3 length equals 16 residues. Germline CDR1 and CDR2: SGHTA and FQGNSA. V lost 1 base and J lost 4, with 16 bases in between. Sequences were derived from PBMCs from blood, sampled 5 to 6 days after vaccination. This TCR was sampled from a middle-aged man who received an inactivated influenza vaccine. This rearrangement joins TRBV7-2 to TRBJ2-5; TRBD2 is a possible D gene (6 bases). The DNA for the CDR3 is TGTGCCAGCAGCTTAGAGGTGGGGGGTCGTCGAGAGACCCAGTACTTC. It specifies CASSLEVGGRRETQYF.